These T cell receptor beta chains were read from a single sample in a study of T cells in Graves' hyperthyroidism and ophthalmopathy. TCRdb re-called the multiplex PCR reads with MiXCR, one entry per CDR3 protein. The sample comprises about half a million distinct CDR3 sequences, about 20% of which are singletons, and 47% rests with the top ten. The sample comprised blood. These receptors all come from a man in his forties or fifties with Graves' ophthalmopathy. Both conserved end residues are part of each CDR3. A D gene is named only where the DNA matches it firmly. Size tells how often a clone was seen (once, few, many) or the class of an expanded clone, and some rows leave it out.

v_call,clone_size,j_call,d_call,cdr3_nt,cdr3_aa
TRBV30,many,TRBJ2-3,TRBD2,TGTGCCTGGATCCCTAGCGGGAGAGGAGCAGATACGCAGTATTTT,CAWIPSGRGADTQYF
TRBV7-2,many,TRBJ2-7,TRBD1,TGTGCCAGCAGCTTCAAGACAGGGGCGGCGGCCGAGCAGTACTTC,CASSFKTGAAAEQYF
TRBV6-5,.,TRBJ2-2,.,TGTGCCAGCAGTTACGGTGCACCGAACACCGGGGAGCTGTTTTTT,CASSYGAPNTGELFF
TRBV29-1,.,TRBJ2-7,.,TGCAGCGTCAAGGACTACGAGCAGTACTTC,CSVKDYEQYF
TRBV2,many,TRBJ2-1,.,TGTGCCAGCACTGGAATCGGGACCGATAATGACAATGAGCAGTTCTTC,CASTGIGTDNDNEQFF
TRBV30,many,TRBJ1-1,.,TGTGCCTGGAGTTCGTGGGGGGATAGGAACACTGAAGCTTTCTTT,CAWSSWGDRNTEAFF
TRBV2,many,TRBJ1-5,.,TGTGCCAGCTGGAGTGGGGGTTCTCCCCATCAGCCCCAGCATTTT,CASWSGGSPHQPQHF
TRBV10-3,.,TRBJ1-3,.,TGTGCCATCAGTGATCCCACAGGCAACTCTGGAAACACCATATATTTT,CAISDPTGNSGNTIYF
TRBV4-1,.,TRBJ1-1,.,TGCGCCAGCAGCCAAGAACCTAATCGACAGACCACTATGAACACTGAAGCTTTCTTT,CASSQEPNRQTTMNTEAFF
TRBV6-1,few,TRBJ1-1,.,TGTGCCAGCAGTGAAGGGTTAGGGACTGAAGCTTTCTTT,CASSEGLGTEAFF
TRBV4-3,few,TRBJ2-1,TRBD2,TGCGCCAGCAGCCAAGATTTACTAGCGGGGCTCGGAGAGCAGTTCTTC,CASSQDLLAGLGEQFF
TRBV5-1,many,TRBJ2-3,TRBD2,TGCGCCAGCAGCTTGGCCCTAGCGGACACAGATACGCAGTATTTT,CASSLALADTDTQYF
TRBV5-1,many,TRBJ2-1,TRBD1,TGCGCCAGCAGCTTGGGACAGGGGGTTAATGAGCAGTTCTTC,CASSLGQGVNEQFF
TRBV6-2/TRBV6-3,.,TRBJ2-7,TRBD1,TGTGCCACCGCCCCCCGGGACAGGGACTACGAGCAGTACTTC,CATAPRDRDYEQYF
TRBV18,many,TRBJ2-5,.,TGTGCCAGCTCACCACGGAGCAGGGGAGAGACCCAGTACTTC,CASSPRSRGETQYF
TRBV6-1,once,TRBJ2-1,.,TGTGCCAGCAGCAGGGGAACCAATGAGCAGTTCTTC,CASSRGTNEQFF
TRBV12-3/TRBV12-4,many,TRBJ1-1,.,TGTGCCAGCATGCGACAGGCGAACACTGAAGCTTTCTTT,CASMRQANTEAFF
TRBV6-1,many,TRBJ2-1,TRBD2,TGTGCCAGCAGTGGGACTAGCGGGGGGAACCATGAGCAGTTCTTC,CASSGTSGGNHEQFF